This entry lists 25 T cell receptor beta chains sequenced from one sample in a study of monozygotic twins with inflammatory bowel disease. From its re-call of the 5' RACE reads, TCRdb lists each CDR3 protein once, without DNA. With about 130,000 distinct CDR3 sequences in the sample, the ten largest clones hold more than 0.95%. The sample was blood. All receptors come from a human donor with ulcerative colitis or Crohn's disease, or a healthy co-twin of an affected twin (not recorded which).

The rearrangement uses TRBV3-1 and TRBJ2-1. From germline, CDR1 is LGHDT and CDR2 YNNKEL (reference sequence). The CDR3 length is 15 residues. The CDR3 sequence is CASSQGHHSYNEQFF.

This chain connects TRBV7-3 to TRBJ2-1. The germline gives CDR1 SGHTA, CDR2 FQGTGA. This CDR3 has 12 amino acids. CDR3 loop: CASSRQKGEQFF. Full variable domain (rest looked up from reference TRBV7-3 and TRBJ2-1): GAGVSQTPSNKVTEKGKYVELRCDPISGHTALYWYRQSLGQGPEFLIYFQGTGAADDSGLPNDRFFAVRPEGSVSTLKIQRTERGDSAVYLCASSRQKGEQFFGPGTRLTVL.

The genes are TRBV10-3 and TRBJ2-2; TCRdb returns TRBD1, unconfirmable since there is no DNA. Germline-derived CDR1 and CDR2 are ENHRY and SYGVKD. The CDR3 contains 16 residues. The CDR3 sequence: CAISERTGGNTGELFF.

J is TRBJ2-1 and V is TRBV5-4; the TRBD2 assignment by TCRdb is unverifiable without DNA. This CDR3 spans 15 amino acids. CDR1 is SGHNT and CDR2 is YYREEE in the germline V gene (reference sequence). CDR3 residues: CASSLPGGPSNEQFF.

The rearrangement joins TRBV18 to TRBJ1-3. The length of the CDR3 is 16 residues. Germline lookup yields CDR1 KGHSH and CDR2 LQKENI. The CDR3 here is CASSPQNAASGNTIYF. Combining the CDR3 with reference TRBV18 and TRBJ1-3 gives the whole variable domain NAGVMQNPRHLVRRRGQEARLRCSPMKGHSHVYWYRQLPEEGLKFMVYLQKENIIDESGMPKERFSAEFPKEGPSILRIQQVVRGDSAAYFCASSPQNAASGNTIYFGEGSWLTVV.

This rearrangement joins TRBV18 to TRBJ2-1; the D call from TCRdb, TRBD2, cannot be confirmed without DNA. This CDR3 has 18 amino acids. The germline V gene has CDR1 KGHSH and CDR2 LQKENI. CDR3: CASSLLTTSVAAHNEQFF.

The CDR3 reads CASSYSEITGANVLTF. The genes are TRBV6-5 and TRBJ2-6. Per germline, CDR1 MNHEY and CDR2 SVGAGI. The CDR3 has 16 residues.

This chain joins TRBV7-9 and TRBJ2-1; TCRdb names TRBD1, which stays unverified in the absence of DNA. In germline, CDR1 is SEHNR, CDR2 FQNEAQ (reference sequence). This CDR3 has 15 residues. The CDR3 loop is CASSFFDRAQGEQFF.

The CDR3 is CASSPDRATGELFF. The chain joins TRBV7-7 to TRBJ2-2; lacking DNA, the TRBD1 call made by TCRdb goes unchecked. There are 14 residues in the CDR3. Germline CDR1 reads SSHAT; CDR2 reads FNYEAQ (reference sequence).

The chain links TRBV10-3 to TRBJ2-7; without DNA, the TCRdb call of TRBD2 cannot be checked. Germline lookup yields CDR1 ENHRY and CDR2 SYGVKD. The CDR3 is 13 amino acids. The CDR3: CAISAGGGYEQYF.

The V and J genes are TRBV2 and TRBJ2-4; lacking DNA, the TRBD2 call made by TCRdb goes unchecked. Germline V lookup: CDR1 SNHLY, CDR2 FYNNEI. This CDR3 has 15 amino acids. This CDR3 is CASTSGELAKNIQYF.

This sequence joins TRBV18 and TRBJ2-3; with no DNA, the TCRdb D assignment of TRBD1 cannot be verified. Germline V gives CDR1 KGHSH, CDR2 LQKENI. The CDR3 loop spans 16 amino acids. Here the CDR3 reads CASSLGGGLLTDTQYF.

V and J are TRBV28 and TRBJ2-3; lacking DNA, the TRBD1 call made by TCRdb goes unchecked. CDR3 length equals 16 residues. Looked up from germline, CDR1 is MDHEN and CDR2 is SYDVKM. The CDR3 is CASSLGGRGGADTQYF.

The chain carries TRBV28 and TRBJ2-7; TCRdb's D gene call, TRBD1, goes unchecked for lack of DNA. There are 12 residues in the CDR3. Germline V CDR1 and CDR2: MDHEN, SYDVKM. The CDR3 protein is CASKVPASEQYF.

The CDR3 here is CASSLSGISDEQFF. This sequence joins TRBV7-3 and TRBJ2-1; TCRdb designates TRBD2, a call that cannot be tested without DNA. The CDR3 has 14 amino acids. Germline V gives CDR1 SGHTA, CDR2 FQGTGA.

This chain uses TRBV3-1 with TRBJ2-1; TCRdb indicates TRBD2, and absent DNA this call remains unverified. The CDR3 extends over 20 amino acids. The V gene's germline CDR1 is LGHDT and CDR2 YNNKEL (reference sequence). CDR3 sequence reads: CASSQGSRLAGGDSYNEQFF.

The gene calls are TRBV20-1 and TRBJ2-1; TCRdb gives TRBD1 as the D gene, but with no DNA this cannot be confirmed. The germline V gene has CDR1 DFQATT and CDR2 SNEGSKA (reference sequence). The CDR3 sequence is 15 residues long. The CDR3 spells CSARAGTGAYNEQFF.

The chain uses TRBV11-2 and TRBJ2-2; the TRBD1 assignment by TCRdb is unverifiable without DNA. CDR3 length equals 15 residues. CDR1 is SGHAT, CDR2 FQNNGV, per germline. The CDR3 is CASSLIGRGTGELFF.

The CDR3 sequence: CSVGPPTGNYEQYF. The chain links TRBV29-1 to TRBJ2-7; TCRdb outputs TRBD1, but without DNA this stays unchecked. Germline V lookup: CDR1 SQVTM, CDR2 ANQGSEA. CDR3 size: 14 residues.

This chain uses TRBV29-1 with TRBJ2-7. The CDR3 extends over 12 amino acids. Germline-derived CDR1 and CDR2 are SQVTM and ANQGSEA. This chain's CDR3 is CSVTDGTYEQYF.

J is TRBJ2-7 and V is TRBV7-9; TCRdb's D call of TRBD2 is untestable without DNA. CDR3 size: 16 residues. CDR1 is SEHNR and CDR2 is FQNEAQ in the germline V gene (reference sequence). The CDR3 here is CASSFPGTSGSYEQYF.

The chain recombines TRBV10-3 with TRBJ2-7; there is no DNA to check the TCRdb D call of TRBD2. In germline, CDR1 is ENHRY, CDR2 SYGVKD. This CDR3 is built from 14 residues. The CDR3 sequence: CAISESGGVYEQYF.

This chain connects TRBV27 to TRBJ2-7. CDR3 length: 13 amino acids. Germline V gene data show CDR1 as MNHEY and CDR2 as SMNVEV (reference sequence). The CDR3 region is CASSLSAPDEQYF.

The chain joins TRBV12-3 or TRBV12-4 to TRBJ1-5; the D call of TRBD1 rests on TCRdb alone, since no DNA is present to check it. CDR3 length: 16 residues. The CDR3 region is CASSLLRGGGNQPQHF.

J is TRBJ1-5 and V is TRBV3-1; the D call from TCRdb, TRBD1, cannot be confirmed without DNA. Germline V gene sequence: CDR1 LGHDT, CDR2 YNNKEL (reference sequence). There are 14 residues in the CDR3. CDR3 in amino acids: CASSPGVSNQPQHF.